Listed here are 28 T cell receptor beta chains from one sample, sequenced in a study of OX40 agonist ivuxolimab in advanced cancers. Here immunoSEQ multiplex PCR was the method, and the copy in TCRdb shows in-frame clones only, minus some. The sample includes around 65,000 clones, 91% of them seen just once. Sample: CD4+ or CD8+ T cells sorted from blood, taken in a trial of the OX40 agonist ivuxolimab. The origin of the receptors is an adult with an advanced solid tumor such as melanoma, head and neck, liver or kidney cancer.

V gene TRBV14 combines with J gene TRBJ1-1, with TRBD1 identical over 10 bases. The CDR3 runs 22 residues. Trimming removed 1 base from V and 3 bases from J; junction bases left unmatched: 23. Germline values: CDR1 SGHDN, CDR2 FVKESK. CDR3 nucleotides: TGTGCCAGCAGCCAAGGGATTTGGGACAGGGGTATTGGGCGCGGACAAGACACTGAAGCTTTCTTT. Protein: CASSQGIWDRGIGRGQDTEAFF. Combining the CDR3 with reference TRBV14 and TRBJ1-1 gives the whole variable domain EAGVTQFPSHSVIEKGQTVTLRCDPISGHDNLYWYRRVMGKEIKFLLHFVKESKQDESGMPNNRFLAERTGGTYSTLKVQPAELEDSGVYFCASSQGIWDRGIGRGQDTEAFFGQGTRLTVV.

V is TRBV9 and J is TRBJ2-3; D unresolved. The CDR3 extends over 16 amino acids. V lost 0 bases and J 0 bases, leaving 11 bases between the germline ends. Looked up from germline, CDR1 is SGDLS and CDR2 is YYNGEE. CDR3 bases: TGTGCCAGCAGCGTAGACCCTACAGTAAGCACAGATACGCAGTATTTT. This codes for CASSVDPTVSTDTQYF.

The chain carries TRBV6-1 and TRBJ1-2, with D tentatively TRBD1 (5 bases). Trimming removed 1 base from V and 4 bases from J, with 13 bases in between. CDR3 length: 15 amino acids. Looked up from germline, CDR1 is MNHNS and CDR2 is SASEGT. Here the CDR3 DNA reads TGTGCCAGCAGTGAAGTCGGGGCCGCGGGCTATGGCTACACCTTC. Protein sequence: CASSEVGAAGYGYTF.

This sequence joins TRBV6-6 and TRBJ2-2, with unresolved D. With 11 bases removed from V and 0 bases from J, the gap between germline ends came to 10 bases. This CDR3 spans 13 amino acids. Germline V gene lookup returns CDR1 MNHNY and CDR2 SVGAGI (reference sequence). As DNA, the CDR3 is TGTGCCGGTGGGGTTGCGAACACCGGGGAGCTGTTTTTT. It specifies CAGGVANTGELFF.

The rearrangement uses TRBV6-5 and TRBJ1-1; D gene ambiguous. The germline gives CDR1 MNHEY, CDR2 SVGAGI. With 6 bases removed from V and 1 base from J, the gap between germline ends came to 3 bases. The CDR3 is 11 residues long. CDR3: CASRGNTEAFF. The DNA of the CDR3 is TGTGCCAGCAGGGGGAACACTGAAGCTTTCTTT.

In nucleotides, the CDR3 is TGTGCCAGCAGTTTATCCCCCCAATCTGTCCAGCATTTT. Its protein product is CASSLSPQSVQHF. This sequence joins TRBV27 and TRBJ1-5; D remains unclear. CDR3 size: 13 residues. Trimming cost V 0 bases and J 12 bases, with 12 bases left between them. Per the germline V gene, CDR1 is MNHEY and CDR2 is SMNVEV (reference sequence).

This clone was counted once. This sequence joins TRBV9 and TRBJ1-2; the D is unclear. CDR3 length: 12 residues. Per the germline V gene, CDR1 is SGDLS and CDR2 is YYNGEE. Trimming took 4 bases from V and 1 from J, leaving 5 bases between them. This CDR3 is CASSPHNYGYTF. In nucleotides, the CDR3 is TGTGCCAGCAGCCCGCATAACTATGGCTACACCTTC. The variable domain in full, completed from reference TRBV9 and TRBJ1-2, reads DSGVTQTPKHLITATGQRVTLRCSPRSGDLSVYWYQQSLDQGLQFLIQYYNGEERAKGNILERFSAQQFPDLHSELNLSSLELGDSALYFCASSPHNYGYTFGSGTRLTVV.

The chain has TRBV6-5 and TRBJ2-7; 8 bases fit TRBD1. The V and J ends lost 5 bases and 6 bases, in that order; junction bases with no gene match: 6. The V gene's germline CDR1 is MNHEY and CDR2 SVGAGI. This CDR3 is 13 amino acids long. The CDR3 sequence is CASSDRGLFEQYF. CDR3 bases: TGTGCCAGCAGTGACAGGGGCCTCTTCGAGCAGTACTTC.

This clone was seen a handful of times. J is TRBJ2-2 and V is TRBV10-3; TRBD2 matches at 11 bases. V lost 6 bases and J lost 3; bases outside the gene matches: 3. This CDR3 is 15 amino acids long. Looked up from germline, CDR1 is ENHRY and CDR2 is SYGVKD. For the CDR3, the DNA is TGTGCCATCAGGACGACTAGCGGGGACACCGGGGAGCTGTTTTTT. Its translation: CAIRTTSGDTGELFF.

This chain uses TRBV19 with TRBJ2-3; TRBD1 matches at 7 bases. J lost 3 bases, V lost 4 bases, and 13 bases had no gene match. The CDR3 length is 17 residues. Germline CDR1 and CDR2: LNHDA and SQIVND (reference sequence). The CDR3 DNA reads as TGTGCCAGTAGTAAGGCGACAGGGTTCATCTTAACAGATACGCAGTATTTT. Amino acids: CASSKATGFILTDTQYF.

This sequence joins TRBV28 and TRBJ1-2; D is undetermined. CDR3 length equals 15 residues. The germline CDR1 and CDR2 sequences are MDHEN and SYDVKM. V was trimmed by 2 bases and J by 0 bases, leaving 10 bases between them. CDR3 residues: CASSLVRGPNYGYTF. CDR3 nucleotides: TGTGCCAGCAGTTTAGTACGAGGGCCTAACTATGGCTACACCTTC.

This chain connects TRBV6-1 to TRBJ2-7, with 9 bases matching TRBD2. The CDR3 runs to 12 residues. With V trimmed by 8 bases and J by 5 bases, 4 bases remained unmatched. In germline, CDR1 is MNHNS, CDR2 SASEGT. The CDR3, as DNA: TGTGCCAGCGGGATAGCGGGAGACGAGCAGTACTTC. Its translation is CASGIAGDEQYF.

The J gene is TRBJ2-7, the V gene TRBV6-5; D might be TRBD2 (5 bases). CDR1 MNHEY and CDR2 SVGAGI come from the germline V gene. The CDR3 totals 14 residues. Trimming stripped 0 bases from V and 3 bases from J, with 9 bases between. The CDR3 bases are TGTGCCAGCAGTTACTCACCGGGAAGCTACGAGCAGTACTTC. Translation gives CASSYSPGSYEQYF.

The CDR3 protein is CASSQATGPNTEAFF. CDR3 nucleotide sequence: TGCGCCAGCAGCCAAGCAACAGGACCGAACACTGAAGCTTTCTTT. This chain links TRBV4-1 with TRBJ1-1; maybe TRBD1 (5 bases). CDR1 MGHRA and CDR2 YSYEKL come from the germline V gene. Trimming shortened V by 1 base and J by 1 base, and 10 bases separated the two germline ends. The CDR3 runs to 15 residues.

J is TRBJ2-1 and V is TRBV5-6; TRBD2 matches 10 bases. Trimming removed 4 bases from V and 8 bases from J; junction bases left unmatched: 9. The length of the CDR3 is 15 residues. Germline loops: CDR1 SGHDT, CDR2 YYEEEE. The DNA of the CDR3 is TGTGCCAGCAGCGATCTAGCGGGAGTGATAGATGAGCAGTTCTTC. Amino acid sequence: CASSDLAGVIDEQFF.

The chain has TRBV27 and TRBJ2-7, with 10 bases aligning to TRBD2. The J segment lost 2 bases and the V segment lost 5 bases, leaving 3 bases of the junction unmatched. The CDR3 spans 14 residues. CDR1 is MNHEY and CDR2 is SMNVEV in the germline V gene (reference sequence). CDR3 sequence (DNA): TGTGCCAGCAGTGAGCGGGAGGGCCCCTACGAGCAGTACTTC. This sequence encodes CASSEREGPYEQYF.

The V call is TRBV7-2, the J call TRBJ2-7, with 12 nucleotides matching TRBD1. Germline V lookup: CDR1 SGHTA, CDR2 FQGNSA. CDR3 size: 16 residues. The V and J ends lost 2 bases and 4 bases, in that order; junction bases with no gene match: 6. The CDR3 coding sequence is TGTGCCAGCAGCTTACTCGGGGGACAGGGGGCGTACGAGCAGTACTTC. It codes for CASSLLGGQGAYEQYF.

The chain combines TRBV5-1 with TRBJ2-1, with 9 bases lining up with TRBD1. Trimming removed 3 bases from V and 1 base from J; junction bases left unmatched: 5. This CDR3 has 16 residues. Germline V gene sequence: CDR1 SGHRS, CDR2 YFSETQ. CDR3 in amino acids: CASSWAGQGSYNEQFF. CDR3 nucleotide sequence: TGCGCCAGCAGCTGGGCGGGACAGGGATCCTACAATGAGCAGTTCTTC.

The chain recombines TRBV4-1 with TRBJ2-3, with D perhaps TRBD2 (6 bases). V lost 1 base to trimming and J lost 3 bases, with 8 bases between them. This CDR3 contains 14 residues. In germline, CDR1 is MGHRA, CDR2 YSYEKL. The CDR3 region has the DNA TGCGCCAGCAGCCAAGTCGGGAGAACAGATACGCAGTATTTT. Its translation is CASSQVGRTDTQYF.

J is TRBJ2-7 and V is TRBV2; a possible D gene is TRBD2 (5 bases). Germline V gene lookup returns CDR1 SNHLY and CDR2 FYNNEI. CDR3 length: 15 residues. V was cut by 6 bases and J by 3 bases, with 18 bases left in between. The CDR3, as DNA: TGTGCCAGCAGGCCCACCTCGGGATCATACTACGAGCAGTACTTC. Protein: CASRPTSGSYYEQYF.

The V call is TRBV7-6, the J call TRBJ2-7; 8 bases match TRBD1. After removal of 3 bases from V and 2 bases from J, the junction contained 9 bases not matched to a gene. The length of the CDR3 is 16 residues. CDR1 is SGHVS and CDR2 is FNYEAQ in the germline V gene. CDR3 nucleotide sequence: TGTGCCAGCAGCTTCCATCCAGGACAGGGTACCTACGAGCAGTACTTC. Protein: CASSFHPGQGTYEQYF.

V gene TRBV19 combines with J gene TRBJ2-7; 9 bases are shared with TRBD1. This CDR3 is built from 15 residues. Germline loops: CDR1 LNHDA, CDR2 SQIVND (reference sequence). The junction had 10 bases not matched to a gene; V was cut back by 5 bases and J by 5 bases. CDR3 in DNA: TGTGCCAGTAGTCTCGTGGGACAGGGTATGGACGAGCAGTACTTC. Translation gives CASSLVGQGMDEQYF.

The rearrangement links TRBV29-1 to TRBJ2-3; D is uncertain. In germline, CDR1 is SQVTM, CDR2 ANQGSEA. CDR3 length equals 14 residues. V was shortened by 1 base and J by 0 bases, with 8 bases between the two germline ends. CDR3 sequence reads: CSVEGRNSTDTQYF. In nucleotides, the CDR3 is TGCAGCGTTGAAGGTAGGAATAGCACAGATACGCAGTATTTT.

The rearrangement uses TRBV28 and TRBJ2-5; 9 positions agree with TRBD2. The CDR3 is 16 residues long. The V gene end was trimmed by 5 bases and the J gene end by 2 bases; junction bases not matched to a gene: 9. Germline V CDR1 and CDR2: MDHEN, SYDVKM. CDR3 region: CASSARTSVSQETQYF. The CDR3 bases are TGTGCCAGCAGTGCCCGGACTAGCGTCTCGCAAGAGACCCAGTACTTC.

The CDR3 sequence is CASSPGLGETQYF. In DNA form, the CDR3 reads TGTGCCAGCAGTCCAGGACTCGGAGAGACCCAGTACTTC. The chain has TRBV2 and TRBJ2-5; weak D call: TRBD2 (5 bases). This CDR3 has 13 amino acids. Trimming took off 5 bases at V and 4 bases at J, with 11 bases between the two ends. Germline lookup yields CDR1 SNHLY and CDR2 FYNNEI.

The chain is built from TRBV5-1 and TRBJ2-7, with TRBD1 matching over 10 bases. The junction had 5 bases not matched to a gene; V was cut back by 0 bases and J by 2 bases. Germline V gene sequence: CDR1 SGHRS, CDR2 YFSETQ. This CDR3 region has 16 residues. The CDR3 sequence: CASSLGRDRGPYEQYF. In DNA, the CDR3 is TGCGCCAGCAGCTTGGGCCGGGACAGGGGACCCTACGAGCAGTACTTC.

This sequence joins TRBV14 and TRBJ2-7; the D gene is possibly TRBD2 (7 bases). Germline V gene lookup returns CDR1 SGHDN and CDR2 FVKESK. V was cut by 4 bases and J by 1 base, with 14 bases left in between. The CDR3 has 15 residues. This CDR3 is CASSPLGGASYEQYF. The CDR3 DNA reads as TGTGCCAGCAGCCCTCTTGGGGGGGCGTCCTACGAGCAGTACTTC.

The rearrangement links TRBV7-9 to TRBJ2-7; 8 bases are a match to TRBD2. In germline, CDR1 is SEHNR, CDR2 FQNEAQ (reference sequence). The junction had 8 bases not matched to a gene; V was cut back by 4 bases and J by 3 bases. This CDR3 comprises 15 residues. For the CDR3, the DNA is TGTGCCAGCAGCTCCACTAGCGGAGTTTACTACGAGCAGTACTTC. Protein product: CASSSTSGVYYEQYF.